This entry is about one TCR beta chain. Its matching antigen is unknown. The sample belongs to a study of CD8+ T cells in alopecia areata. Study-wide results and caveats: Scalp samples also yield sequences of resident alphabeta T cells from normal skin.

Sorting separated CD4+ and CD8+ T cells out of PBMCs. Sequencing templates came from extracted RNA that was reverse transcribed into cDNA. TCRdb's copy holds only in-frame clones and misses some; the assay was immunoSEQ multiplex PCR. The sample yields approximately 130,000 clones, 45% to 50% seen once. The sequence was collected from a human donor with alopecia areata. The sequencing input was NKG2D-low CD8+ T cells sorted from blood.

The CDR3 loop is CASSFHPVYNEQFF. CDR3 bases: TGTGCCAGCAGTTTTCATCCGGTCTACAATGAGCAGTTCTTC. The chain combines TRBV27 with TRBJ2-1; D gene uncertain. CDR3 size: 14 residues. Germline-derived CDR1 and CDR2 are MNHEY and SMNVEV (reference sequence). V was pared by 3 bases and J by 3 bases, with 9 bases between.